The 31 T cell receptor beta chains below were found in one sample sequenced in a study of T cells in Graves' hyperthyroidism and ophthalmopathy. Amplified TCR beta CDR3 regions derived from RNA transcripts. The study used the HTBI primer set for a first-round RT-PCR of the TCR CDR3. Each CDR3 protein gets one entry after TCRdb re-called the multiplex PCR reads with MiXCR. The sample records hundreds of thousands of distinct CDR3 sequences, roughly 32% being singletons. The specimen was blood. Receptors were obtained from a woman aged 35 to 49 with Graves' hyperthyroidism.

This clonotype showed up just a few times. In DNA, the CDR3 is TGCAGCGTTCCGTCGGACTTATACACCGGGGAGCTGTTTTTT. Amino acid sequence: CSVPSDLYTGELFF. The chain carries TRBV29-1 and TRBJ2-2, with D possibly matching TRBD2 (5 bases). The CDR3 spans 14 residues. Trimming left V 5 bases short and J 3 bases short, with 13 bases between. Per germline, CDR1 SQVTM and CDR2 ANQGSEA.

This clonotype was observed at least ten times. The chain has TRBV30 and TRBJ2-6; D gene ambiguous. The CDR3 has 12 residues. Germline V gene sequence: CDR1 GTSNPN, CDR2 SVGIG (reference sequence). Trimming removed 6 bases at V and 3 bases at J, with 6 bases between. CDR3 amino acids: CACTRGANVLTF. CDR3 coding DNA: TGTGCCTGCACCCGTGGGGCCAACGTCCTGACTTTC.

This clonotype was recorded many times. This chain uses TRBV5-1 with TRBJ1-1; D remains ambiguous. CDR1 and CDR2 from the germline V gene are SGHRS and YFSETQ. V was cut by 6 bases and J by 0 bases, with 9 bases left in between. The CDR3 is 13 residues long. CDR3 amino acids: CASKEDMNTEAFF. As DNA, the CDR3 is TGCGCCAGCAAGGAAGACATGAACACTGAAGCTTTCTTT.

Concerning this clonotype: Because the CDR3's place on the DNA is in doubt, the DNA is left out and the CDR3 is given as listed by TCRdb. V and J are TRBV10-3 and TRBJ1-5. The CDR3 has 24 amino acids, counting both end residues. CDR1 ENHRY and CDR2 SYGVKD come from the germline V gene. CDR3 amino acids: CAISEPYLGGTNEKLFFGSGTQHF.

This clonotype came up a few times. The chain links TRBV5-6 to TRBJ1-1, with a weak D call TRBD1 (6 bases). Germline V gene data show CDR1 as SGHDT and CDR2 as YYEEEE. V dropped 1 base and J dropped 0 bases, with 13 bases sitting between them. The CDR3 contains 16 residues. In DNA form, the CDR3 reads TGTGCCAGCAGCTTGAAGGGGGGCGATTTGAACACTGAAGCTTTCTTT. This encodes CASSLKGGDLNTEAFF.

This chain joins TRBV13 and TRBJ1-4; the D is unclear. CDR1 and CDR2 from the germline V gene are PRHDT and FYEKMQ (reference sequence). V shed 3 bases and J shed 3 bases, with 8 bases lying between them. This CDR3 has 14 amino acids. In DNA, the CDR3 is TGTGCCAGCAGCTTGAGAGGCCCTAATGAAAAACTGTTTTTT. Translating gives CASSLRGPNEKLFF.

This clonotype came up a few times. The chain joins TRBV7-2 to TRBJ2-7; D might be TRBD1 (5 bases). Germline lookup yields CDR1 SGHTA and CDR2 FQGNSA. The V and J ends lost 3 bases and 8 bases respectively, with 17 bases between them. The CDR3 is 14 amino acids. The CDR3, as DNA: TGTGCCAGCAGCTTCAGGGCAACTCTTTTGAAGCAGTACTTC. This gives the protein CASSFRATLLKQYF.

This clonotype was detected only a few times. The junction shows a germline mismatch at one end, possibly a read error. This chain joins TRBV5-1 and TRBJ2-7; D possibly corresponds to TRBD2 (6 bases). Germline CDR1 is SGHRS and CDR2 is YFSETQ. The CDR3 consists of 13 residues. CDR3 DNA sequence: TGTGCCAGCAGCTTGGGGACTGTCTACGAGCAGTACTTC. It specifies CASSLGTVYEQYF.

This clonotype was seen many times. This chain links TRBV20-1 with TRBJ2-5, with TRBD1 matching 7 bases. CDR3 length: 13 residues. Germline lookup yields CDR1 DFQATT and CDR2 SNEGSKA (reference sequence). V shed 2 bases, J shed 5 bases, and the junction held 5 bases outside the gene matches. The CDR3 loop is CSARPTGVETQYF. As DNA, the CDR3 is TGCAGTGCTAGACCTACAGGGGTCGAGACCCAGTACTTC.

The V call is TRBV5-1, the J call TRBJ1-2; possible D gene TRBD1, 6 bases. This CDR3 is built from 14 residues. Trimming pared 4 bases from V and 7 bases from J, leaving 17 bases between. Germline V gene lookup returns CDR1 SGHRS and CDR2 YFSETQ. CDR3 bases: TGCGCCAGCAGCCCCCGGGCAGGGGATCGTGGCTACACCTTC. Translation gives CASSPRAGDRGYTF.

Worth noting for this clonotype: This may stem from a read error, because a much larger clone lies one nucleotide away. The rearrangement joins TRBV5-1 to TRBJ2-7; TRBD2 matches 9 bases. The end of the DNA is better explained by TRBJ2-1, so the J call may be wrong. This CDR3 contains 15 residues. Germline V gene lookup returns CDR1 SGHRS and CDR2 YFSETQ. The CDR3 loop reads CASSLIASGVGEQFF. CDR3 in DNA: TGCGCCAGCAGCTTGATTGCTAGCGGGGTCGGCGAGCAGTTCTTC.

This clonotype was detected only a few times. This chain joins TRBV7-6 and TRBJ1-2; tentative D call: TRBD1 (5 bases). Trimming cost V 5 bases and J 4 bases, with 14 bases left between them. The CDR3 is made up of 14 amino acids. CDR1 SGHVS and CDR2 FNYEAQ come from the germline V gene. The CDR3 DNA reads TGTGCCAGCAGCCAAGACCCAGGGCTCTATGGCTACACCTTC. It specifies CASSQDPGLYGYTF. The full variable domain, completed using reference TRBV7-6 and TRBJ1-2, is GAGVSQSPRYKVTKRGQDVALRCDPISGHVSLYWYRQALGQGPEFLTYFNYEAQQDKSGLPNDRFSAERPEGSISTLTIQRTEQRDSAMYRCASSQDPGLYGYTFGSGTRLTVV.

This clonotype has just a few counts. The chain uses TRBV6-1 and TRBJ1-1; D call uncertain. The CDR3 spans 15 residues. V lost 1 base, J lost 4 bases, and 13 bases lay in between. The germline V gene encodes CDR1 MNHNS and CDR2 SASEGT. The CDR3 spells CASSEESSAITEAFF. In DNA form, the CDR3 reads TGTGCCAGCAGTGAAGAAAGCAGCGCTATCACTGAAGCTTTCTTT.

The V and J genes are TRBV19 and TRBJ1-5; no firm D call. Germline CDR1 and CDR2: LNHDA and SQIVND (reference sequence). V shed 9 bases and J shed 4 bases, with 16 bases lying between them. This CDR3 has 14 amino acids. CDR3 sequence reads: CASCVARRNQPQHF. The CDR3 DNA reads TGTGCCAGCTGCGTTGCGAGGAGAAATCAGCCCCAGCATTTT.

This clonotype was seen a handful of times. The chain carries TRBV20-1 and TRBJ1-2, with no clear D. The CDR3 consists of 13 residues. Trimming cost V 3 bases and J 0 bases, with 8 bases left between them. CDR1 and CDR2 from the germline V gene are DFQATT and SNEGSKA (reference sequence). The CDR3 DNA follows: TGCAGTGCTAGCTACGCAACTAACTATGGCTACACCTTC. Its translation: CSASYATNYGYTF.

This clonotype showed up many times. The chain's CDR3 is CASSFYQRNSPLHF. CDR3 coding DNA: TGTGCCAGCAGCTTTTATCAGAGGAATTCACCCCTCCACTTT. The V call is TRBV5-6, the J call TRBJ1-6; no clear D. V lost 2 bases and J 7 bases, leaving 10 bases between the germline ends. In germline, CDR1 is SGHDT, CDR2 YYEEEE. The CDR3 contains 14 residues.

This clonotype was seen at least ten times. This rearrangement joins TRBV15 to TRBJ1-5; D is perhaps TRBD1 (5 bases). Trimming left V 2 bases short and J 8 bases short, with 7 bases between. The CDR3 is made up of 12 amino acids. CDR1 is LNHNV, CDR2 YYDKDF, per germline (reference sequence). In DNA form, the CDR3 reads TGTGCCACCAGCAGATCCAGGGAGCCCCAGCATTTT. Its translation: CATSRSREPQHF. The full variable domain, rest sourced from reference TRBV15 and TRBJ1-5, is DAMVIQNPRYQVTQFGKPVTLSCSQTLNHNVMYWYQQKSSQAPKLLFHYYDKDFNNEADTPDNFQSRRPNTSFCFLDIRSPGLGDTAMYLCATSRSREPQHFGDGTRLSIL.

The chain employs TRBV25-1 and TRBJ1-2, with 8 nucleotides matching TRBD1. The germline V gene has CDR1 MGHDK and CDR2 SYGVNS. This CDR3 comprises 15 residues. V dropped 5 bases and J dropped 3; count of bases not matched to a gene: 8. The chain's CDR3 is CASSRAGQGYYGYTF. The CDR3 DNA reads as TGTGCCAGCAGTCGAGCCGGACAGGGCTACTATGGCTACACCTTC.

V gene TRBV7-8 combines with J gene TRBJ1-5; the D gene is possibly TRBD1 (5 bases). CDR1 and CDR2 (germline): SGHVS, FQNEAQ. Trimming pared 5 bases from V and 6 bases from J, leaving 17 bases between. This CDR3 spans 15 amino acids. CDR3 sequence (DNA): TGTGCCAGCAGCCCGAACCTCTTTGGGGGTCAGCCCCAGCATTTT. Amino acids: CASSPNLFGGQPQHF.

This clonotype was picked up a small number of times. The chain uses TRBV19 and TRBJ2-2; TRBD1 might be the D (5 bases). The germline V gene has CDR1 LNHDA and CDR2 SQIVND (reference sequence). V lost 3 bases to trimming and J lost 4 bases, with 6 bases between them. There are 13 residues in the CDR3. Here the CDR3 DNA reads TGTGCCAGTAGTATCAGGGTCACCGGGGAGCTGTTTTTT. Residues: CASSIRVTGELFF. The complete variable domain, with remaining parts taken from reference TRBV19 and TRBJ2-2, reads DGGITQSPKYLFRKEGQNVTLSCEQNLNHDAMYWYRQDPGQGLRLIYYSQIVNDFQKGDIAEGYSVSREKKESFPLTVTSAQKNPTAFYLCASSIRVTGELFFGEGSRLTVL.

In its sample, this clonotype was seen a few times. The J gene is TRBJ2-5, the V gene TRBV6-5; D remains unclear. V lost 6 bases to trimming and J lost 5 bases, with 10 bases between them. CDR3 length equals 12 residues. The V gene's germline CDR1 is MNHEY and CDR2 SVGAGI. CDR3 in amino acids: CASSQLVETQYF. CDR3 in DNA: TGTGCCAGCAGCCAACTTGTGGAGACCCAGTACTTC.

CDR3 sequence (DNA): TGCAGTGCTAGGGACGCTAGCAATCAGCCCCAGTACTTC. This sequence encodes CSARDASNQPQYF. This sequence joins TRBV20-1 and TRBJ2-5; possibly TRBD2 for D (5 bases). Looked up from germline, CDR1 is DFQATT and CDR2 is SNEGSKA (reference sequence). This CDR3 region has 13 residues. Trimming took off 3 bases at V and 9 bases at J, with 17 bases between the two ends.

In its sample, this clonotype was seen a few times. The CDR3 DNA is TGTGCCAGCAGCTTAGCAAAGGGGGGCGGTATTCAGCCCCAGCATTTT. Encoded protein: CASSLAKGGGIQPQHF. V and J are TRBV7-9 and TRBJ1-5, with D tentatively TRBD1 (6 bases). Germline assignment: CDR1 SEHNR and CDR2 FQNEAQ (reference sequence). The CDR3 loop spans 16 amino acids. The V end lost 0 bases, the J end lost 6 bases, and 15 bases lay between the germline ends.

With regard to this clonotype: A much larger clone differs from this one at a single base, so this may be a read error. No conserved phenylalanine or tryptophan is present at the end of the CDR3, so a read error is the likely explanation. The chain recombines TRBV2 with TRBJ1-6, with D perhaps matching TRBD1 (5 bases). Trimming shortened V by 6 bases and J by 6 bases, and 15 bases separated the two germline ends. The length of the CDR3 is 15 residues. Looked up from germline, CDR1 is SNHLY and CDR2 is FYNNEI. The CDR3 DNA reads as TGTGCCAGCAGAAAACCGGGACGGAGTAATTCACCCCTCCACCTT. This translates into CASRKPGRSNSPLHL.

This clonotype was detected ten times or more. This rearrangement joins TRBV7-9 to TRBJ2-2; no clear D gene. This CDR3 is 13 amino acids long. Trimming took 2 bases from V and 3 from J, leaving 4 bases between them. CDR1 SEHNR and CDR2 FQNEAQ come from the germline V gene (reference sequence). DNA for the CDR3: TGTGCCAGCAGCTTACCCCACACCGGGGAGCTGTTTTTT. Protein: CASSLPHTGELFF.

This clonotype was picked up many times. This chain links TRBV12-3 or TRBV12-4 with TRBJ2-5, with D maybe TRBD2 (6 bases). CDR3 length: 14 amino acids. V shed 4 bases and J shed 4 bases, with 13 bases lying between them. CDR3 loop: CASSYWRGAETQYF. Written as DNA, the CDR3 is TGTGCCAGCAGTTATTGGAGGGGCGCAGAGACCCAGTACTTC.

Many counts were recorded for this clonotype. The CDR3 DNA is TGTGCCAGTAATCCTCTGGGGGATCAGCCCCAGCATTTT. As protein: CASNPLGDQPQHF. The genes are TRBV19 and TRBJ1-5; a possible D gene is TRBD1 (5 bases). This CDR3 has 13 residues. Looked up from germline, CDR1 is LNHDA and CDR2 is SQIVND (reference sequence). Trimming removed 7 bases from V and 5 bases from J, with 12 bases in between.

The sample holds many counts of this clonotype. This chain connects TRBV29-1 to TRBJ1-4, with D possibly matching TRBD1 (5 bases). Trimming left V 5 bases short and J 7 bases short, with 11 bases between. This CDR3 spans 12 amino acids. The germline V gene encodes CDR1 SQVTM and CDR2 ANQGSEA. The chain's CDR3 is CSVWGNAEKLFF. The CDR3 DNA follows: TGCAGCGTTTGGGGCAACGCTGAAAAACTGTTTTTT.

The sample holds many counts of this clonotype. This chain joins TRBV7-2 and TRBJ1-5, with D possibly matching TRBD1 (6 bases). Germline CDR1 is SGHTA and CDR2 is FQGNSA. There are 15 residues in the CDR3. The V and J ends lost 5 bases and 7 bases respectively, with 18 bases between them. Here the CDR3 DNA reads TGTGCCAGCAGCCCCCAGGGGCTGGGGACGCAGCCCCAGCATTTT. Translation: CASSPQGLGTQPQHF. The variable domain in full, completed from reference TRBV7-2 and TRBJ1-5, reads GAGVSQSPSNKVTEKGKDVELRCDPISGHTALYWYRQSLGQGLEFLIYFQGNSAPDKSGLPSDRFSAERTGGSVSTLTIQRTQQEDSAVYLCASSPQGLGTQPQHFGDGTRLSIL.

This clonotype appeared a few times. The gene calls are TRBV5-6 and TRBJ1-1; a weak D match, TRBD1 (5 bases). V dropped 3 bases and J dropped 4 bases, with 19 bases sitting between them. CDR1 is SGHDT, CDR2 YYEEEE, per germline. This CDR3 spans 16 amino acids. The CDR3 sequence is CASSSLVGQGPTEAFF. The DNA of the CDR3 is TGTGCCAGCAGCTCCCTGGTAGGGCAGGGTCCCACTGAAGCTTTCTTT.

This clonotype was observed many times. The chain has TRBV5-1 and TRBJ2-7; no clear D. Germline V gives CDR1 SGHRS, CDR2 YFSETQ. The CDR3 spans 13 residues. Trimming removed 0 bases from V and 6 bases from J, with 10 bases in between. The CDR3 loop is CASSLEWGVEQYF. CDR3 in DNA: TGCGCCAGCAGCTTGGAGTGGGGTGTCGAGCAGTACTTC.